The 26 T cell receptor beta chains in this list originate from one sample, sequenced in a study of blood T cell repertoires in COVID-19. The data were produced by immunoSEQ multiplex PCR, yet TCRdb's version contains in-frame clones alone and is incomplete. This sample has about 160,000 clones, with 79% found just once. Sequencing was performed on peripheral blood. Receptors originate from a woman aged 55 to 70 with COVID-19, enrolled during active disease.

The chain is built from TRBV20-1 and TRBJ1-6; D unclear. CDR3 length: 11 residues. V gave up 3 bases and J gave up 8 bases, with 5 bases separating them. CDR1 is DFQATT and CDR2 is SNEGSKA in the germline V gene (reference sequence). CDR3 nucleotides: TGCAGTGCTAGTCTCGATTCACCCCTCCACTTT. It codes for CSASLDSPLHF.

CDR3 in amino acids: CASSPGGGEQYV. In nucleotides, the CDR3 is TGTGCCAGCAGCCCAGGGGGTGGGGAGCAGTACGTC. The chain recombines TRBV11-2 with TRBJ2-7, with TRBD1 identical over 7 bases. The germline V gene encodes CDR1 SGHAT and CDR2 FQNNGV. V was clipped by 5 bases and J by 7 bases; unmatched bases: 5. The CDR3 spans 12 residues.

The CDR3 reads CASSFSGLSSYNSPLHF. The CDR3, as DNA: TGTGCCAGCAGTTTTAGCGGACTAAGCTCCTATAATTCACCCCTCCACTTT. The V call is TRBV27, the J call TRBJ1-6; D remains unclear. With 3 bases removed from V and 0 bases from J, the gap between germline ends came to 12 bases. The CDR3 sequence is 17 residues long. Germline values: CDR1 MNHEY, CDR2 SMNVEV (reference sequence).

This sequence joins TRBV5-1 and TRBJ1-2; 7 nucleotides align to TRBD1. The CDR3 contains 15 residues. Losses at the gene ends were 4 bases for V and 7 bases for J; bases not matched to a gene: 13. Germline assignment: CDR1 SGHRS and CDR2 YFSETQ. As DNA, the CDR3 is TGCGCCAGCAGCCAAACTACCGGGACAGCTACTGGCTACACCTTC. Its translation: CASSQTTGTATGYTF. Complete variable domain (other parts from reference TRBV5-1 and TRBJ1-2): KAGVTQTPRYLIKTRGQQVTLSCSPISGHRSVSWYQQTPGQGLQFLFEYFSETQRNKGNFPGRFSGRQFSNSRSEMNVSTLELGDSALYLCASSQTTGTATGYTFGSGTRLTVV.

The CDR3 protein is CASSYGQGAENEQFF. The CDR3 region has the DNA TGCGCCAGCAGTTATGGGCAGGGGGCTGAAAATGAGCAGTTCTTC. V and J are TRBV4-1 and TRBJ2-1; 8 bases map to TRBD1. The germline gives CDR1 MGHRA, CDR2 YSYEKL. CDR3 length equals 15 residues. V gave up 6 bases and J gave up 7 bases; unmatched junction bases: 11.

The chain links TRBV4-1 to TRBJ2-1; weak D call: TRBD2 (6 bases). The CDR3 spans 17 residues. Looked up from germline, CDR1 is MGHRA and CDR2 is YSYEKL. The V and J ends lost 3 bases and 1 base respectively, with 16 bases between them. As DNA, the CDR3 is TGCGCCAGCAGCCATCCCCGACTAGTGAGATCCTACAATGAGCAGTTCTTC. This sequence encodes CASSHPRLVRSYNEQFF.

J is TRBJ2-5 and V is TRBV5-1; 7 bases align to TRBD2. Trimming at V came to 2 bases and at J to 5 bases, leaving 0 bases not matched to a gene. The CDR3 runs 12 residues. Germline assignment: CDR1 SGHRS and CDR2 YFSETQ. The CDR3, as DNA: TGCGCCAGCAGCTTCGGGGGGGAGACCCAGTACTTC. It yields the protein CASSFGGETQYF.

V gene TRBV24-1 combines with J gene TRBJ2-6; D unresolved. V was shortened by 9 bases and J by 0 bases, with 11 bases between the two germline ends. Germline-derived CDR1 and CDR2 are KGHDR and SFDVKD. This CDR3 contains 15 residues. In DNA form, the CDR3 reads TGTGCCACCTCTCCTACAGTCTCTGGGGCCAACGTCCTGACTTTC. Its translation: CATSPTVSGANVLTF.

The chain recombines TRBV28 with TRBJ1-4; D uncertain. V was cut by 3 bases and J by 8 bases, with 13 bases left in between. This CDR3 comprises 14 residues. The V gene's germline CDR1 is MDHEN and CDR2 SYDVKM. The CDR3 nucleotides read TGTGCCAGCAGTTTTCCCCAGGAGGGAGAAAAACTGTTTTTT. Encoded protein: CASSFPQEGEKLFF.

This clone was picked up a small number of times. V is TRBV7-3 and J is TRBJ2-1; no definite D call. The CDR3 has 15 amino acids. V lost 3 bases and J 0 bases, leaving 9 bases between the germline ends. Looked up from germline, CDR1 is SGHTA and CDR2 is FQGTGA. In DNA form, the CDR3 reads TGTGCCAGCAGCTTTGCGATTAGCTCCTACAATGAGCAGTTCTTC. It encodes CASSFAISSYNEQFF.

This chain links TRBV28 with TRBJ1-1; no definite D call. Per the germline V gene, CDR1 is MDHEN and CDR2 is SYDVKM. This CDR3 spans 11 amino acids. Trimming pared 6 bases from V and 9 bases from J, leaving 11 bases between. CDR3 residues: CASRTSRKAFF. DNA for the CDR3: TGTGCCAGCAGGACAAGTAGAAAAGCTTTCTTT.

The chain is built from TRBV10-2 and TRBJ1-1, with TRBD1 as a possible D gene (6 bases). This CDR3 spans 12 amino acids. Trimming left V 6 bases short and J 7 bases short, with 12 bases between. Germline assignment: CDR1 WSHSY and CDR2 SAAADI. The CDR3 sequence is CASRTGTGEAFF. DNA of the CDR3: TGCGCCAGCAGAACAGGGACCGGTGAAGCTTTCTTT.

The V call is TRBV6-5, the J call TRBJ1-4, with 10 bases lining up with TRBD1. With V trimmed by 5 bases and J by 5 bases, 2 bases remained unmatched. The CDR3 runs to 14 residues. Germline lookup yields CDR1 MNHEY and CDR2 SVGAGI. This CDR3 is CASSQGQGNEKLFF. CDR3 in DNA: TGTGCCAGCAGTCAGGGACAGGGGAATGAAAAACTGTTTTTT.

In its sample, this clone was seen a few times. J is TRBJ2-1 and V is TRBV21-1; TRBD2, the table's D call, was not compared with the DNA. TRBV21-1 is deemed a pseudogene. The CDR3 sequence is 20 residues long. The CDR3: CASSPHIGLFGSSKGDEQFF. The CDR3 nucleotides are TGTGCCAGCAGCCCCCATATTGGACTTTTCGGGAGCTCTAAAGGCGATGAGCAGTTCTTC.

The gene calls are TRBV7-2 and TRBJ2-1; TRBD2 matches 13 bases. J lost 12 bases, V lost 0 bases, and 11 bases had no gene match. Germline V gene lookup returns CDR1 SGHTA and CDR2 FQGNSA. The CDR3 has 17 residues. The CDR3 is CASSLAASGTSGMGQFF. CDR3 DNA sequence: TGTGCCAGCAGCTTAGCGGCATCCGGGACTAGCGGGATGGGGCAGTTCTTC. Supplemented by reference TRBV7-2 and TRBJ2-1, the full variable domain reads GAGVSQSPSNKVTEKGKDVELRCDPISGHTALYWYRQSLGQGLEFLIYFQGNSAPDKSGLPSDRFSAERTGGSVSTLTIQRTQQEDSAVYLCASSLAASGTSGMGQFFGPGTRLTVL.

The chain joins TRBV3-1 (or the pseudogene TRBV3-2) to TRBJ1-1; 8 bases map to TRBD1. The junction had 9 bases not matched to a gene; V was cut back by 1 base and J by 5 bases. The CDR3 consists of 16 residues. Germline V gene data show CDR1 as LGHDT and CDR2 as YNNKEL (reference sequence). CDR3 in DNA: TGTGCCAGCAGCCAAGGTACAGGGGGAAGTTGGACTGAAGCTTTCTTT. Its protein is CASSQGTGGSWTEAFF.

The CDR3 DNA is TGTGCCAGCAGGTGGGCGGGAGCTAACTATGGCTACACCTTC. As protein: CASRWAGANYGYTF. The rearrangement uses TRBV6-5 and TRBJ1-2, with unresolved D. The CDR3 sequence is 14 residues long. The germline V gene encodes CDR1 MNHEY and CDR2 SVGAGI. Trimming took 6 bases from V and 0 from J, leaving 11 bases between them.

CDR3 nucleotide sequence: TGTGCCAGCAGCGTAGATCGGGGGTCGGATACGCAGTATTTT. Its protein is CASSVDRGSDTQYF. The V and J genes are TRBV9 and TRBJ2-3; possibly TRBD2 for D (6 bases). The CDR3 has 14 amino acids. Germline-derived CDR1 and CDR2 are SGDLS and YYNGEE. V dropped 0 bases and J dropped 6 bases, with 11 bases sitting between them. The full variable domain, in which reference TRBV9 and TRBJ2-3 provide the parts outside the CDR3, is DSGVTQTPKHLITATGQRVTLRCSPRSGDLSVYWYQQSLDQGLQFLIQYYNGEERAKGNILERFSAQQFPDLHSELNLSSLELGDSALYFCASSVDRGSDTQYFGPGTRLTVL.

This clone has just a few counts. The chain couples TRBV5-1 to TRBJ2-7; TRBD1 might be the D (7 bases). Looked up from germline, CDR1 is SGHRS and CDR2 is YFSETQ. This CDR3 spans 15 amino acids. Trimming removed 0 bases at V and 6 bases at J, with 16 bases between. The CDR3, as DNA: TGCGCCAGCAGCTTGGGGGCGGGCCAGGGGGGCGAGCAGTACTTC. Protein sequence: CASSLGAGQGGEQYF. Using reference TRBV5-1 and TRBJ2-7 for the parts outside the CDR3, the full variable domain is KAGVTQTPRYLIKTRGQQVTLSCSPISGHRSVSWYQQTPGQGLQFLFEYFSETQRNKGNFPGRFSGRQFSNSRSEMNVSTLELGDSALYLCASSLGAGQGGEQYFGPGTRLTVT.

The chain is built from TRBV7-9 and TRBJ1-4; TRBD1 might be the D (5 bases). The CDR3 is 19 amino acids. In germline, CDR1 is SEHNR, CDR2 FQNEAQ (reference sequence). The V gene lost 5 bases and the J gene lost 5 bases, with 27 bases spanning the gap. The DNA for the CDR3 is TGTGCCAGCAGCCTAAGGCGGGGCCCTAGCCATCAAGCGAATGAAAAACTGTTTTTT. As protein: CASSLRRGPSHQANEKLFF.

This chain joins TRBV5-1 and TRBJ2-5; 9 nucleotides align to TRBD2. V was clipped by 5 bases and J by 1 base; unmatched bases: 6. The CDR3 loop spans 15 amino acids. Germline CDR1 and CDR2: SGHRS and YFSETQ. The CDR3 bases are TGCGCCAGCAGACTAGCGGGCCCCCGCCAAGAGACCCAGTACTTC. It specifies CASRLAGPRQETQYF.

The chain recombines TRBV7-2 with TRBJ1-5; tentatively, D is TRBD1 (6 bases). This CDR3 contains 15 residues. V lost 4 bases to trimming and J lost 1 base, with 11 bases between them. CDR1 is SGHTA and CDR2 is FQGNSA in the germline V gene. The CDR3 is CASSYQGMSNQPQHF. Written as DNA, the CDR3 is TGTGCCAGCAGCTACCAGGGGATGAGCAATCAGCCCCAGCATTTT.

The V and J genes are TRBV18 and TRBJ2-1; 7 bases agree with TRBD2. V trimming: 4 bases; J trimming: 7 bases; junction bases outside the gene matches: 10. Per germline, CDR1 KGHSH and CDR2 LQKENI. The CDR3 runs to 15 residues. The CDR3 protein is CASSLNRGSNNEQFF. DNA of the CDR3: TGTGCCAGCTCACTCAACCGCGGGAGCAATAATGAGCAGTTCTTC.

The genes are TRBV3-1 (or the pseudogene TRBV3-2) and TRBJ2-2, with 9 bases aligning to TRBD1. CDR3 length: 15 residues. Losses at the gene ends were 1 base for V and 5 bases for J; bases not matched to a gene: 2. CDR1 LGHDT and CDR2 YNNKEL come from the germline V gene (reference sequence). The CDR3 nucleotides are TGTGCCAGCAGCCAAGGACAGGGGGGGACCGGGGAGCTGTTTTTT. It is translated as CASSQGQGGTGELFF.

The chain combines TRBV6-1 with TRBJ2-3, with TRBD1 as a possible D gene (6 bases). The V gene lost 1 base and the J gene lost 2 bases, with 7 bases spanning the gap. The CDR3 is 14 amino acids. CDR1 and CDR2 from the germline V gene are MNHNS and SASEGT. The CDR3 nucleotides read TGTGCCAGCAGTGAAGGGACAGTCACAGATACGCAGTATTTT. Its translation is CASSEGTVTDTQYF.

This clone occurred a few times. The chain couples TRBV27 to TRBJ2-7; a weak D match, TRBD1 (5 bases). Deletions cut 6 bases from V and 1 base from J, with 13 bases between. The CDR3 totals 14 residues. Germline lookup yields CDR1 MNHEY and CDR2 SMNVEV (reference sequence). CDR3: CASRRGIRSYEQYF. The CDR3, as DNA: TGTGCCAGCAGAAGGGGCATAAGGTCCTACGAGCAGTACTTC.